The entry below gives a single T cell receptor beta chain sequence along with its context. Its specificity is not known. Execution of the assay was at deep level. Original processing notes: ImmunoSEQ output held junction-only sequences without quality scores, so filtering differed. Sequencing used immunoSEQ multiplex PCR; TCRdb keeps in-frame clones, though not all of them. The V and J calls and clone size are taken from that table; D and trimming were inferred from the DNA. Here the sample spans 550,000 to 600,000 clones, around three quarters being singletons. The data derive from a study of shared clonotypes between healthy human individuals. Study-wide points: Since donors were few, the genetic and exposure-history diversity represented was limited. Specimens sampled were limited to blood, with tissue repertoires likely differing.

In germline, CDR1 is SEHNR, CDR2 FQNEAQ (reference sequence). Between the trimmed V and J ends, which lost 5 bases and 1 base, there was a span of 9 bases. This CDR3 contains 13 residues. The rearrangement joins TRBV7-9 to TRBJ2-7, with D unresolved. Sequenced input: PBMCs. This clonotype originated in a woman in her forties in good health. Some clones in this sample may be carry-over from other donors' samples. The CDR3 is CASSAGLSYEQYF. DNA of the CDR3: TGTGCCAGCAGCGCTGGGTTGTCCTACGAGCAGTACTTC.